The clone carrying this T cell receptor (beta chain) was found many times. This entry belongs to a study of blood T cells in healthy people across ages. For the second PCR, which ran for about 6 to 11 cycles, a sample-barcoded 5' primer and a J-beta primer mix were used. TCRdb recomputed calls from the 5' RACE reads with MiXCR, one row per CDR3 protein. The table has approximately 810,000 distinct CDR3 sequences, roughly 26% seen once. The germline V gene encodes CDR1 MNHNS and CDR2 SASEGT. The V end was cut by 3 bases, the J end by 7 bases, with 19 bases between. The CDR3 runs 15 residues. The sample comprised blood. The rearrangement links TRBV6-1 to TRBJ2-7; D may correspond to TRBD1 or TRBD2 (5 bases each). This clonotype originated in a woman of 80 years or more in good health. The CDR3 spells CASSDPTVRGWEQYF. CDR3 DNA: TGTGCCAGCAGTGACCCGACAGTACGGGGATGGGAGCAGTACTTC.